This T cell receptor (beta chain) comes out of a study of cytomegalovirus exposure and HLA in healthy donors. Regarding this clone: What it recognizes is unknown.

The CDR3 runs to 16 residues. The ends were cut back, 2 bases at V and 2 bases at J, with 10 bases in the middle. Germline lookup yields CDR1 MNHNS and CDR2 SASEGT. Whole-study results and caveats: For TCR beta chains, V- and J-gene trimming was later linked to a missense DCLRE1C variant. Cytomegalovirus-associated TCR beta chains were listed, numbering more than 150. One cluster of highly shared sequence variants probably arose as a sequencing artifact.

In the PCR, 60 Vbeta and 13 Jbeta primers were used. TCRdb's copy holds only in-frame clones and misses some; the assay was immunoSEQ multiplex PCR. The sample lists around 110,000 clones, around 75% occurring once. The specimen was PBMCs. The chain couples TRBV6-1 to TRBJ1-6; D is possibly TRBD1 (6 bases). The TCR comes from a woman under 30 in good health and CMV-seronegative. As DNA, the CDR3 is TGTGCCAGCAGTGAACCCTACAGGGCCTATAATTCACCCCTCCACTTT. This gives the protein CASSEPYRAYNSPLHF.